The rows below give T cell receptor beta chains drawn from one sample of a study of cytomegalovirus exposure and HLA in healthy donors. Some clones are missing from TCRdb's copy, which holds only in-frame ones; the method was immunoSEQ multiplex PCR. The table lists about 160,000 clones, about 64% of them singletons. The sequenced material came from PBMCs. These receptors were obtained from a man between 45 and 60 years old in good health and CMV-seronegative. CDR3s include the opening cysteine and the closing phenylalanine or tryptophan. Fields, in order: V gene, CDR3 length, J gene, D gene, clone size, CDR3 DNA, CDR3 protein. A D gene is named only where the DNA matches it firmly. Size is stated for part of the rows, as once, few or many counts, or as a class when the clone is expanded.

v_gene: TRBV6-5
len: 13
j_gene: TRBJ2-3
d_gene: NA
abundance: NA
CDR3nt: TGTGCCAGCAGTTACCCAGGGAGGGATACGCAGTATTTT
CDR3aa: CASSYPGRDTQYF

v_gene: TRBV9
len: 16
j_gene: TRBJ2-2
d_gene: NA
abundance: NA
CDR3nt: TGTGCCAGCAGCGTAGGATCCATCGGGAAGACCGGGGAGCTGTTTTTT
CDR3aa: CASSVGSIGKTGELFF

v_gene: TRBV5-1
len: 15
j_gene: TRBJ1-5
d_gene: NA
abundance: NA
CDR3nt: TGCGCCAGCAGCCAACAGGGTGGTGGCAATCAGCCCCAGCATTTT
CDR3aa: CASSQQGGGNQPQHF

v_gene: TRBV4-2
len: 14
j_gene: TRBJ1-5
d_gene: NA
abundance: few
CDR3nt: TGTGCCAGCAGCCAACTACAGGGAAATCAGCCCCAGCATTTT
CDR3aa: CASSQLQGNQPQHF

v_gene: TRBV27
len: 13
j_gene: TRBJ2-1
d_gene: TRBD2
abundance: NA
CDR3nt: TGTGCCAGCCTAGCGGGGGGGCAACAGGAGCAGTTCTTC
CDR3aa: CASLAGGQQEQFF

v_gene: TRBV11-3
len: 15
j_gene: TRBJ1-1
d_gene: NA
abundance: NA
CDR3nt: TGTGCCAGCAGCTTAGATGGCAGGGCGAACACTGAAGCTTTCTTT
CDR3aa: CASSLDGRANTEAFF

v_gene: TRBV4-2
len: 16
j_gene: TRBJ1-2
d_gene: TRBD1
abundance: NA
CDR3nt: TGTGCCAGCAGCCAAGAAGGGATCAGGGGGCTAAATGGCTACACCTTC
CDR3aa: CASSQEGIRGLNGYTF

v_gene: TRBV9
len: 13
j_gene: TRBJ1-2
d_gene: NA
abundance: NA
CDR3nt: TGTGCCAGCAGCGTAAGTGGGCAGGGTGGCTACACCTTC
CDR3aa: CASSVSGQGGYTF

v_gene: TRBV5-1
len: 16
j_gene: TRBJ2-1
d_gene: TRBD1
abundance: NA
CDR3nt: TGCGCCAGCAGCGGAACACAGGGGGCTGTGGGGAATGAGCAGTTCTTC
CDR3aa: CASSGTQGAVGNEQFF

v_gene: TRBV18
len: 15
j_gene: TRBJ1-5
d_gene: TRBD1
abundance: NA
CDR3nt: TGTGCCAGCTCACGGGACAGGGGAAGCAATCAGCCCCAGCATTTT
CDR3aa: CASSRDRGSNQPQHF

v_gene: TRBV28
len: 13
j_gene: TRBJ1-1
d_gene: NA
abundance: few
CDR3nt: TGTGCCAGCAGTTTATCAGGGAATCGGGTAGCTTTCTTT
CDR3aa: CASSLSGNRVAFF

v_gene: TRBV13
len: 16
j_gene: TRBJ2-1
d_gene: TRBD1
abundance: NA
CDR3nt: TGTGCCAGCAGCTTAGGCCTCGGACAGGCAAACAATGAGCAGTTCTTC
CDR3aa: CASSLGLGQANNEQFF